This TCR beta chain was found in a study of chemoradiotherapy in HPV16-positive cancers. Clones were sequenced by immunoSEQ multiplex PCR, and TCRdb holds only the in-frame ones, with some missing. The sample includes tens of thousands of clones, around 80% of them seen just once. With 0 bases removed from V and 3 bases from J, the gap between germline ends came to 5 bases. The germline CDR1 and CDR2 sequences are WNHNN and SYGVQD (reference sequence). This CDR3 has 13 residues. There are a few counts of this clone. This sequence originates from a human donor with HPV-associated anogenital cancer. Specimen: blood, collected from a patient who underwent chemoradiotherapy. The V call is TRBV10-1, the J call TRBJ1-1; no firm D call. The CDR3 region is CASSESEDTEAFF. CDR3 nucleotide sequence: TGCGCCAGCAGTGAGTCGGAAGACACTGAAGCTTTCTTT.